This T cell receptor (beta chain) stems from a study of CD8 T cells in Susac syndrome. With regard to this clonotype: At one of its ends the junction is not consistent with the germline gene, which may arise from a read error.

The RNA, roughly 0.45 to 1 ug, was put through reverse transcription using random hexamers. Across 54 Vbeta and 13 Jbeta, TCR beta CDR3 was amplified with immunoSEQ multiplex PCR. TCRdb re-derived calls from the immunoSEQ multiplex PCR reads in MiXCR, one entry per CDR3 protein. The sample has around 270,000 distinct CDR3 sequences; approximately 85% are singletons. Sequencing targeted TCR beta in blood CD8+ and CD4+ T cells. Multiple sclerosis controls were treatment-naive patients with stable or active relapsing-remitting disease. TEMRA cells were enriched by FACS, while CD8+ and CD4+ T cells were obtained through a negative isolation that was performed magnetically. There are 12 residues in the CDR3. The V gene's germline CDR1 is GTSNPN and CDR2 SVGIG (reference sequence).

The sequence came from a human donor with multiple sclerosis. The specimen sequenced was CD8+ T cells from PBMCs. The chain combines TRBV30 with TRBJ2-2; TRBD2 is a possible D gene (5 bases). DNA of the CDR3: TGTGCCGGGAGTGTAGGGACCGGGGAGCTGTTTTTT. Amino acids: CAGSVGTGELFF.